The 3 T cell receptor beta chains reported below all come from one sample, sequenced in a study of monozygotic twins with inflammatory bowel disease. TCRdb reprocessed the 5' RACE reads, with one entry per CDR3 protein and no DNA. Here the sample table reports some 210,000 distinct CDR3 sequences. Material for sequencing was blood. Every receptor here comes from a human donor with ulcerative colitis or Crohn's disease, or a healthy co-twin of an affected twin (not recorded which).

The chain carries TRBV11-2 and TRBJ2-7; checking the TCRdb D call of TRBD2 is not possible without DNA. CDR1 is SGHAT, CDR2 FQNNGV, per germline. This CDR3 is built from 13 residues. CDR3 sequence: CASSLGLQVEQYF.

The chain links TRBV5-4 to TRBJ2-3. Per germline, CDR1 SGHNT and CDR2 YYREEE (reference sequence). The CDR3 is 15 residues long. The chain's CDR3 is CASSLDLDSADTQYF.

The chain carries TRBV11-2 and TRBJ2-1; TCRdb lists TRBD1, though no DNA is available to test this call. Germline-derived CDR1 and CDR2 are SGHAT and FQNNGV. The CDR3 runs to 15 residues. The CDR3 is CASSSLGQGSDEQFF.